This is a list of T cell receptor beta chains from one sample in a study of vaccination effects on CD4 cells after COVID-19. Libraries were prepared by immunoSEQ multiplex PCR; TCRdb keeps only in-frame clonotypes and omits some of them. There are more than 50,000 clones in the sample; around three quarters occur only once, and about 0.91% lies in the top ten. Their antigens remain unidentified. Sequenced here: CD4+ T cells from PBMCs cultured with HCoV-OC43 spike peptides, sampled after COVID-19 vaccination. The receptors were sampled from a human donor who received a COVID-19 vaccine. The conserved cysteine and the conserved F or W are not part of the CDR3 here. Fields, in order: J gene, V gene, CDR3 protein.

TRBJ2-5 TRBV5-1 ASSLGRGDQETQY
TRBJ1-6 TRBV18 ASSPDGGNSPLH
TRBJ1-2 TRBV28 ARGRGLYGYT
TRBJ2-1 TRBV19 ASSIGLGGNEQF
TRBJ2-6 TRBV5-1 ASSLTTGSGANVLT
TRBJ1-6 TRBV11-2 ASSLGDGRGTPLH
TRBJ1-6 TRBV7-3 ASSLGQDSPLH
TRBJ2-1 TRBV11-3 ASSLGLYNEQF
TRBJ2-1 TRBV7-3 ASSVVQGNEQF
TRBJ1-1 TRBV9 ASSVVVGTEAF
TRBJ1-4 TRBV19 ASIPGKRSEKLF
TRBJ2-5 TRBV19 ASRSLEQETQY
TRBJ2-3 TRBV5-1 ASFPGGSTDTQY
TRBJ1-3 TRBV7-2 ASSPDGTGPGNTIY